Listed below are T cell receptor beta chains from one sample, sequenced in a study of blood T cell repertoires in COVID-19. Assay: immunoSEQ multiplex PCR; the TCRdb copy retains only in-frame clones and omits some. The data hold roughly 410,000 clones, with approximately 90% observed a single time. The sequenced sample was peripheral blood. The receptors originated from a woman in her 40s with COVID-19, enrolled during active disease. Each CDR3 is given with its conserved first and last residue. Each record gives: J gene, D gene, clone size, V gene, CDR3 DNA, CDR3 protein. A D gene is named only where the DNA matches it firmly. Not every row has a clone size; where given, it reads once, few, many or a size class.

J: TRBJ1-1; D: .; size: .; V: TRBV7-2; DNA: TGTGCCAGCAGCCTATACGGGTTTATGAACACTGAAGCTTTCTTT; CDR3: CASSLYGFMNTEAFF
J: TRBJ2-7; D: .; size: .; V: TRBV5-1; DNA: TGCGCCAGCAAAGGCCGGGGCTCCTACGAGCAGTACTTC; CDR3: CASKGRGSYEQYF
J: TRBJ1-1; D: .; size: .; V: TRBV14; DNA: TGTGCCAGCAGCCAAGCTGGGGCCGTCGGTGAAGCTTTCTTT; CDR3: CASSQAGAVGEAFF
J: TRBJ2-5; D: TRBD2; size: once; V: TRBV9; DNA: TGTGCCAGCAGTCGGGCGGGGGTGGATAGAATCCAAGAGACCCAGTACTTC; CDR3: CASSRAGVDRIQETQYF
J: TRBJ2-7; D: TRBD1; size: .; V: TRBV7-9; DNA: TGTGCCAGCAGCTTACCTCGGGACCCGACAGGGGTGTTCCCCTACGAGCAGTACTTC; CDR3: CASSLPRDPTGVFPYEQYF
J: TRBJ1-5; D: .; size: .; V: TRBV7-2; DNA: TGTGCCAGCAGCCCTCAGGGTGGGCGGCCCCAGCATTTT; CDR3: CASSPQGGRPQHF
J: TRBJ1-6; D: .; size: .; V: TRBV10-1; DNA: TGCGCCGGAAGGACTCCCCCGAGCTCCTATAATTCACCCCTCCACTTT; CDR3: CAGRTPPSSYNSPLHF
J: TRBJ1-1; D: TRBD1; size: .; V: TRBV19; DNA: TGTGCCAGTAGGCTGACAGGGGCCACTGAAGCTTTCTTT; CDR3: CASRLTGATEAFF
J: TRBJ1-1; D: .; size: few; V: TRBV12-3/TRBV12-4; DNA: TGTGCCAGCAGCCGACAGATGAACACTGAAGCTTTCTTT; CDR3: CASSRQMNTEAFF
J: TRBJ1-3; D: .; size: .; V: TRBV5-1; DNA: TGCGCCAGCAGCCGGGACTCAGGAAACACCATATATTTT; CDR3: CASSRDSGNTIYF
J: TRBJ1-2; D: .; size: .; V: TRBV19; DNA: TGTGCCAGTAGCGGGAAGGGAGGTTTGAGCGGCTACACCTTC; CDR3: CASSGKGGLSGYTF
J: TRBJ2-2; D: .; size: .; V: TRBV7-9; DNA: TGTGCCAGCGGAGCCGGGGAGCTGTTTTTT; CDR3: CASGAGELFF
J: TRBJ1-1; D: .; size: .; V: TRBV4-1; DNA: TGCGCCAGCAGCCTAGGAGGGATGAACACTGAAGCTTTCTTT; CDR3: CASSLGGMNTEAFF
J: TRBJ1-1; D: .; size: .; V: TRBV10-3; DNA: TGTGCCATCAGTGAGCAGGGCGTGGGCACTGAAGCTTTCTTT; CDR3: CAISEQGVGTEAFF
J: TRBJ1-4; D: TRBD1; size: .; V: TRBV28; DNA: TGTGCCAGCAGGCCGCCCGGGACAGGGAATGAAAAACTGTTTTTT; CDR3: CASRPPGTGNEKLFF
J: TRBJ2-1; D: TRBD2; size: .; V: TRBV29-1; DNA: TGCAGCGGTGGACTAGACAAATACAATGAGCAGTTCTTC; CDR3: CSGGLDKYNEQFF
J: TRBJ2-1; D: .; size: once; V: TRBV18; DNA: TGTGCCAGCTCACGTCAACGACTAGAGATTGTGGATGAGCAGTTCTTC; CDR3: CASSRQRLEIVDEQFF
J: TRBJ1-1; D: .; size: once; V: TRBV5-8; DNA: TGTGCCAGCAGCTTAGGGGGGGGAGGCACTGAAGCTTTCTTT; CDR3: CASSLGGGGTEAFF
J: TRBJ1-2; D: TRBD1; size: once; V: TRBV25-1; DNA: TGTGCCAGCAGCGGAGGGACAGGGGTTAGATACCGCTACACCTTC; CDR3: CASSGGTGVRYRYTF
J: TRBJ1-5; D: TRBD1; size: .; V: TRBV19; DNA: TGTGCCAGTAGCGGAGAAAGGGGGCCTGGCAATCAGCCCCAGCATTTT; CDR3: CASSGERGPGNQPQHF
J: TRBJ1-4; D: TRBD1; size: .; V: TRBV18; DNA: TGTGCCACCTCTGAGGAGACAGGGGCCTTTCCTAATGAAAAACTGTTTTTT; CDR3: CATSEETGAFPNEKLFF
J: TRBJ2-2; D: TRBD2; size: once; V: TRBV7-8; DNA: TGTGCCAGCAGCTTAGTCCCCACCCTAGCGGGGGGGAACACCGGGGAGCTGTTTTTT; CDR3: CASSLVPTLAGGNTGELFF
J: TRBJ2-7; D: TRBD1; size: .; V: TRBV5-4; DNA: TGTGCCAGCAGCACCGGGACAGGGGTTTACGAGCAGTACTTC; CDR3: CASSTGTGVYEQYF
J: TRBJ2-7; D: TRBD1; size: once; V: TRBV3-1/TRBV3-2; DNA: TGTGCCAGCAGCCGGGGACAGAACTACGAGCAGTACTTC; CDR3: CASSRGQNYEQYF